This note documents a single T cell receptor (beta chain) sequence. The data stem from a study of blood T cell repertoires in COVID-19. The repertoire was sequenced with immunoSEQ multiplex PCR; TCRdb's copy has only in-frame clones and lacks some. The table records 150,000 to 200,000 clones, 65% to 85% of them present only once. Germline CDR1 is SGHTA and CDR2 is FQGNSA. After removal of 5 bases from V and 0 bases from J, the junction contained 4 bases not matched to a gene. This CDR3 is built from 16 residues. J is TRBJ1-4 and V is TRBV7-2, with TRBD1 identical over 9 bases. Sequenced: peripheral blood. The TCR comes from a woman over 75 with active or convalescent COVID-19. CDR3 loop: CASSPGQGTTNEKLFF. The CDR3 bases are TGTGCCAGCAGCCCCGGACAGGGGACAACTAATGAAAAACTGTTTTTT.